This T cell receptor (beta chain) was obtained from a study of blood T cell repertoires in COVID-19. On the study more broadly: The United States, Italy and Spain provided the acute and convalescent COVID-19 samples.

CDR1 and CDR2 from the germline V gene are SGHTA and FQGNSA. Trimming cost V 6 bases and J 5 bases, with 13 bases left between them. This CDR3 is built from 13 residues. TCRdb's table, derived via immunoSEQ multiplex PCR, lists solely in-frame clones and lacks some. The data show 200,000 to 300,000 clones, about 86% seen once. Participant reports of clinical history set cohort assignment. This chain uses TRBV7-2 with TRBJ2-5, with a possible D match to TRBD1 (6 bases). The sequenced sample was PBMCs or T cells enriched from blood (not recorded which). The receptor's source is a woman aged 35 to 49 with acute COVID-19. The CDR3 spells CASRNRVGETQYF. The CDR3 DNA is TGTGCCAGCAGGAACAGGGTAGGGGAGACCCAGTACTTC.